The 10 T cell receptor beta chains below come from one sample, sequenced in a study of CD8 T cells in Susac syndrome (dated by TCRdb to about 2019). Library prep was done by the immunoSEQ multiplex PCR assay. RNA was extracted with the RNeasy kit and roughly 0.45 to 1 ug was reverse transcribed using random hexamers. Using fastp trimming at Q25 and MiXCR clonotype assembly, TCRdb reanalyzed the public sequencing data and kept in-frame beta chains. Rows merge per CDR3 protein into single entries with the most common DNA and genes. The sample yields roughly 200,000 distinct CDR3 sequences; about 94% were counted once. Jointly, the top ten make up about 0.093% of the sample. Sequencing input: CD4+ T cells from PBMCs. These receptor sequences come from a human donor with multiple sclerosis.

V usage is TRBV11-3 and J usage is TRBJ2-5; no definite D call. V was trimmed by 1 base and J by 2 bases, leaving 8 bases between them. Germline V gene sequence: CDR1 SGHNT, CDR2 YENEEA. The CDR3 totals 14 residues. The CDR3 protein is CASSLVRQQETQYF. CDR3 coding DNA: TGTGCCAGCAGCTTAGTACGGCAGCAAGAGACCCAGTACTTC.

The CDR3 DNA follows: TGCAGCGTTGATCGTAGCGAGGGGCACACAGATACGCAGTATTTT. Protein sequence: CSVDRSEGHTDTQYF. This chain joins TRBV29-1 and TRBJ2-3; D is tentatively TRBD1 or TRBD2 (5 bases each). V was cut by 3 bases and J by 2 bases, with 15 bases left in between. This CDR3 is built from 15 residues. Looked up from germline, CDR1 is SQVTM and CDR2 is ANQGSEA.

J is TRBJ2-3 and V is TRBV25-1; D not resolved. Trimming cost V 3 bases and J 0 bases, with 4 bases left between them. This CDR3 region has 13 residues. In germline, CDR1 is MGHDK, CDR2 SYGVNS. CDR3 sequence reads: CASSDASTDTQYF. CDR3 nucleotides: TGTGCCAGCAGTGACGCTAGCACAGATACGCAGTATTTT.

This clonotype was detected only once. This chain links TRBV7-9 with TRBJ2-1, with 10 bases that match TRBD2. V shed 5 bases and J 6 bases; nucleotides not matched to a gene: 10. The V gene's germline CDR1 is SEHNR and CDR2 FQNEAQ (reference sequence). The CDR3 contains 16 residues. The CDR3 DNA reads TGTGCCAGCAGCCCCTTGGGGCTAGCGGGGGTCAATGAGCAGTTCTTC. Residues: CASSPLGLAGVNEQFF.

In DNA, the CDR3 is TGCAGCGTTAAACGGGACGTTGGCTCCTACAATGAGCAGTTCTTC. It yields the protein CSVKRDVGSYNEQFF. V is TRBV29-1 and J is TRBJ2-1; D tentatively fits TRBD1 or TRBD2 (5 bases each). V lost 5 bases, J lost 0 bases, and 14 bases lay in between. Germline V gene data show CDR1 as SQVTM and CDR2 as ANQGSEA. The length of the CDR3 is 15 residues.

The rearrangement uses TRBV30 and TRBJ1-3; D is undetermined. The V gene lost 1 base and the J gene lost 4 bases, with 17 bases spanning the gap. The CDR3 has 16 amino acids. Germline assignment: CDR1 GTSNPN and CDR2 SVGIG (reference sequence). The CDR3 region has the DNA TGTGCCTGGAGTGGAGGGTTTAATCTCGCCGGAAACACCATATATTTT. It encodes CAWSGGFNLAGNTIYF.

This chain uses TRBV20-1 with TRBJ2-3, with D possibly being TRBD2 (6 bases). The CDR3 extends over 13 amino acids. Per the germline V gene, CDR1 is DFQATT and CDR2 is SNEGSKA (reference sequence). V lost 5 bases and J lost 0, with 9 bases in between. CDR3 residues: CSAEEGSTDTQYF. The CDR3 DNA is TGCAGTGCTGAGGAGGGGAGCACAGATACGCAGTATTTT.

The chain joins TRBV4-1 to TRBJ2-3; maybe TRBD1 (6 bases). The CDR3 totals 15 residues. Trimming left V 1 base short and J 0 bases short, with 8 bases between. CDR1 and CDR2 (germline): MGHRA, YSYEKL. For the CDR3, the DNA is TGCGCCAGCAGCCAAGTAGGACAGAGCACAGATACGCAGTATTTT. Its protein is CASSQVGQSTDTQYF.

The chain is built from TRBV20-1 and TRBJ1-1, with D possibly TRBD1 on 5 matching bases. The V gene's germline CDR1 is DFQATT and CDR2 SNEGSKA (reference sequence). The CDR3 sequence is 13 residues long. CDR3: CSLNGGGNTEAFF. CDR3 in DNA: TGCAGCCTCAATGGGGGGGGGAACACTGAAGCTTTCTTT.

The V call is TRBV13, the J call TRBJ1-1; 7 bases are shared with TRBD1. The CDR3 loop spans 12 amino acids. Per germline, CDR1 PRHDT and CDR2 FYEKMQ (reference sequence). V lost 5 bases to trimming and J lost 11 bases; unmatched junction nucleotides: 8. CDR3 sequence (DNA): TGTGCCAGCAGCCATCGACAGGGTTCCGCTTTCTTT. The encoded protein is CASSHRQGSAFF.